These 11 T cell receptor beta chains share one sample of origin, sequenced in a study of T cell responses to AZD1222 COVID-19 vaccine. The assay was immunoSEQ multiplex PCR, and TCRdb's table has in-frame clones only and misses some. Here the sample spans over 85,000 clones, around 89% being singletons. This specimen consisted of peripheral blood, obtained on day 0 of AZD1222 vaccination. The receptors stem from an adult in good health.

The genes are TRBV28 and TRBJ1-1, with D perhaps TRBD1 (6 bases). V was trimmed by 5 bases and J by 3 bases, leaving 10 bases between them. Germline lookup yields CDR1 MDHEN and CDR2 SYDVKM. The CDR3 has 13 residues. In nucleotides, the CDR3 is TGTGCCAGCAGTGCAAGGGGGGACACTGAAGCTTTCTTT. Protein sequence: CASSARGDTEAFF.

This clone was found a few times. CDR3 in amino acids: CASSPLGETQYF. In DNA, the CDR3 is TGTGCCAGCTCACCCCTCGGAGAGACCCAGTACTTC. V gene TRBV18 combines with J gene TRBJ2-5; D ambiguous. Trimming stripped 3 bases from V and 4 bases from J, with 6 bases between. Per germline, CDR1 KGHSH and CDR2 LQKENI. The CDR3 covers 12 residues.

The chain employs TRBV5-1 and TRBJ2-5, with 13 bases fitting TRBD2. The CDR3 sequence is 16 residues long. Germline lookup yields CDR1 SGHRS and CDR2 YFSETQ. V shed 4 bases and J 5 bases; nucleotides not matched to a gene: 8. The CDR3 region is CASSPTSGGASETQYF. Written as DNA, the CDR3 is TGCGCCAGCAGCCCTACTAGCGGGGGGGCCTCGGAGACCCAGTACTTC. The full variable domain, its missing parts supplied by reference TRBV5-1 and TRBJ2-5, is KAGVTQTPRYLIKTRGQQVTLSCSPISGHRSVSWYQQTPGQGLQFLFEYFSETQRNKGNFPGRFSGRQFSNSRSEMNVSTLELGDSALYLCASSPTSGGASETQYFGPGTRLLVL.

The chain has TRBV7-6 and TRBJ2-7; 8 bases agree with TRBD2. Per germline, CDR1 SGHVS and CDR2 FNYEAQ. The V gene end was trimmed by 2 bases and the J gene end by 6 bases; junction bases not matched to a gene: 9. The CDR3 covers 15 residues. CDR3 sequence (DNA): TGTGCCAGCAGCTTATTAGGCACTAGCGGAGGCGAGCAGTACTTC. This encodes CASSLLGTSGGEQYF.

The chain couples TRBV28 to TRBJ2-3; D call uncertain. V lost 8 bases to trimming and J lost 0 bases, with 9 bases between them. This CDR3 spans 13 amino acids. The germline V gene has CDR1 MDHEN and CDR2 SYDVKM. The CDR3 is CASRTPSTDTQYF. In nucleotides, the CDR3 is TGTGCCAGCCGGACCCCTAGCACAGATACGCAGTATTTT.

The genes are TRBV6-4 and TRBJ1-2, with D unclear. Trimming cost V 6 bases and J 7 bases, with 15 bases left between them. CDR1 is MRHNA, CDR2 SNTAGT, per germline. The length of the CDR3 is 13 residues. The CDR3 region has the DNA TGTGCCAGCAGCCCGGGCCGGGATCTTGGCTACACCTTC. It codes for CASSPGRDLGYTF.

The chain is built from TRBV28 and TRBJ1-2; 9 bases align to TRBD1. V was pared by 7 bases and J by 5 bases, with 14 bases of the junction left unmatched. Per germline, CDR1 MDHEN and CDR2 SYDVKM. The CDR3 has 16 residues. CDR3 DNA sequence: TGTGCCAGCACCCCCAGCTTTGGGGACAGGGATTATGGCTACACCTTC. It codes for CASTPSFGDRDYGYTF.

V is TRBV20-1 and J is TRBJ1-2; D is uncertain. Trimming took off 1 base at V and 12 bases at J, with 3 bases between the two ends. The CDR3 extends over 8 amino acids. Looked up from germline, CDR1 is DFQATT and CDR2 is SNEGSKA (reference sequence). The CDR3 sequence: CSARAHTF. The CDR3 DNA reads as TGCAGTGCTAGAGCCCACACCTTC.

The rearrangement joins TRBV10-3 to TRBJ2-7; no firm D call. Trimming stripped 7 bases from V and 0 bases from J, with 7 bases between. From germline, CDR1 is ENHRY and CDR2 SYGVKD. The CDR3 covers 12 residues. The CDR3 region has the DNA TGTGCCATCACGGACGGCTCCTACGAGCAGTACTTC. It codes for CAITDGSYEQYF.

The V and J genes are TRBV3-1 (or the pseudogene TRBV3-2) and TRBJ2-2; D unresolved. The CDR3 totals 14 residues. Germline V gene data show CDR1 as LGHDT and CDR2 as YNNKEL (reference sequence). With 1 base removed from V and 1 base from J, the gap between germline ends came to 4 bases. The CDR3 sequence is CASSQGGNTGELFF. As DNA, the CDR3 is TGTGCCAGCAGCCAAGGTGGGAACACCGGGGAGCTGTTTTTT.

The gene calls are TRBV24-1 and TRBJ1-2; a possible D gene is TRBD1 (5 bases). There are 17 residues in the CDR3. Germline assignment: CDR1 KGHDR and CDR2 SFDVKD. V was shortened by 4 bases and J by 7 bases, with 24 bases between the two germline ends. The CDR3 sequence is CATSDPARPGLISGYTF. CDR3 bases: TGTGCCACCAGTGACCCCGCACGGCCAGGGCTGATAAGTGGCTACACCTTC.